The sequence of this T cell receptor (beta chain) was determined in a study of graft-versus-host responses after intestinal transplantation. Study-level information: Those transplanted obtained multivisceral, liver-intestinal, or isolated intestinal grafts. Anti-thymocyte globulin induction preceded two to four years of tacrolimus and steroid maintenance in all recipients.

Profiled with immunoSEQ multiplex PCR; TCRdb holds only in-frame clones, not every one. The profile shows over 120,000 clones, 80% to 95% of them singletons. V was clipped by 3 bases and J by 11 bases; unmatched bases: 15. The CDR3 sequence is 16 residues long. Germline CDR1 reads SGHTA; CDR2 reads FQGNSA. Study-wide results and limits: Researchers found peak circulating GvH clone levels linked to early post-transplant HvG declines. Recipient marrow showed GvH clones, some seen first in ileum or blood.

In this sample, this clone turned up once. Antigen: not known. The sequences come from unstimulated CD4+ T cells sorted from spleen or lymph node cells, collected before intestinal transplant. The source is a human donor who received an intestinal transplant. V is TRBV7-2 and J is TRBJ1-5; 8 positions match TRBD1. The CDR3 is CASSFADPITGGAQHF. The CDR3 nucleotides are TGTGCCAGCAGCTTCGCAGATCCTATCACAGGGGGTGCCCAGCATTTT.